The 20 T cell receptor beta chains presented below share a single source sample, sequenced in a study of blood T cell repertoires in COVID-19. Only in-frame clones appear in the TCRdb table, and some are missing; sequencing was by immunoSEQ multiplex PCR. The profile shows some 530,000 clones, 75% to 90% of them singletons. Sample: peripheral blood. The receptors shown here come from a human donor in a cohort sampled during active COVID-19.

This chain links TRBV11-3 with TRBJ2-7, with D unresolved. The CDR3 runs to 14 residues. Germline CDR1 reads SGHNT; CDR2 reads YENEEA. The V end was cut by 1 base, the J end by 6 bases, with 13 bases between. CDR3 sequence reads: CASSLAPYTTEQYF. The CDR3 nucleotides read TGTGCCAGCAGCTTAGCCCCCTACACTACCGAGCAGTACTTC.

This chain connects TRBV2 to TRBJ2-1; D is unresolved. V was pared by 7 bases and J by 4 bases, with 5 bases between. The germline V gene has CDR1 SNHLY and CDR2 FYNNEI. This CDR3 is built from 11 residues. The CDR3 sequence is CASILYNEQFF. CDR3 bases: TGTGCCAGCATCCTTTACAATGAGCAGTTCTTC.

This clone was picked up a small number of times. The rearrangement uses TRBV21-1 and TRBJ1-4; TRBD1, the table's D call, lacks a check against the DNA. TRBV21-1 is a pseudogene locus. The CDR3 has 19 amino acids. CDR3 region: CASSKKWTGQVATNEKLFF. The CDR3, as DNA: TGTGCCAGCAGCAAAAAGTGGACGGGACAGGTGGCAACTAATGAAAAACTGTTTTTT.

The CDR3: CSAATGITYGYTF. CDR3 bases: TGCAGCGCCGCTACAGGGATCACCTATGGCTACACCTTC. The chain employs TRBV29-1 and TRBJ1-2; possible D gene TRBD1, 6 bases. Deletions cut 7 bases from V and 4 bases from J, with 16 bases between. Germline V gene sequence: CDR1 SQVTM, CDR2 ANQGSEA. This CDR3 contains 13 residues.

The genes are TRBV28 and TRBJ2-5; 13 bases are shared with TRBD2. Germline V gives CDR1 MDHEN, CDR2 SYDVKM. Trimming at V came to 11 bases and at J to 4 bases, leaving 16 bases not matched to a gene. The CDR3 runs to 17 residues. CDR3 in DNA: TGTGCCGCAACTAGCGGGAGGGCCTTAACGGGACGAGAGACCCAGTACTTC. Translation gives CAATSGRALTGRETQYF.

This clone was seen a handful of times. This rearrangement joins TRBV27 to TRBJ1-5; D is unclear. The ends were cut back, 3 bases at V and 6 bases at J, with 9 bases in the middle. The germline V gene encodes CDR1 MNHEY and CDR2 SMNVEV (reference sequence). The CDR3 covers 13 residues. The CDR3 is CASSFYSSQPQHF. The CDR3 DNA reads TGTGCCAGCAGTTTCTACAGTAGTCAGCCCCAGCATTTT.

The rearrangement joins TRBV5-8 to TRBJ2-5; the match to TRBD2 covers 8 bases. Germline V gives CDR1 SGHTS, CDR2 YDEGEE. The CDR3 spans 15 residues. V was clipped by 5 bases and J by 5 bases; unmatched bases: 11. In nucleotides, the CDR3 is TGTGCCAGCAGAACAGGGAGCGGGAGTAAGGAGACCCAGTACTTC. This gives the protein CASRTGSGSKETQYF.

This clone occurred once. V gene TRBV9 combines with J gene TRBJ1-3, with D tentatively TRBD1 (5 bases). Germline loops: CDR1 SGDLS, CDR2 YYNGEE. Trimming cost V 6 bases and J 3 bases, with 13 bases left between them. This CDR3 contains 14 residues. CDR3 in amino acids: CASTRTTVGNTIYF. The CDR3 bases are TGTGCCAGCACCCGAACGACAGTTGGAAACACCATATATTTT.

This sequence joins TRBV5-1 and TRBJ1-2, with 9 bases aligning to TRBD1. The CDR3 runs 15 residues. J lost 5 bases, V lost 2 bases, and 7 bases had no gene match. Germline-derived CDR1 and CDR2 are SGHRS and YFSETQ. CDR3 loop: CASSLGQGRGYGYTF. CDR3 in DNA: TGCGCCAGCAGCTTAGGACAGGGGAGGGGATATGGCTACACCTTC.

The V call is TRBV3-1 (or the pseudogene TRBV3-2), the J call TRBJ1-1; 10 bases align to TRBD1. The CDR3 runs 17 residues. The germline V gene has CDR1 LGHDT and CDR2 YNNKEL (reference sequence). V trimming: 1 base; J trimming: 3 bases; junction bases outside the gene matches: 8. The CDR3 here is CASSQAGTGVGYTEAFF. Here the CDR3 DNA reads TGTGCCAGCAGCCAAGCTGGGACAGGGGTTGGTTACACTGAAGCTTTCTTT.

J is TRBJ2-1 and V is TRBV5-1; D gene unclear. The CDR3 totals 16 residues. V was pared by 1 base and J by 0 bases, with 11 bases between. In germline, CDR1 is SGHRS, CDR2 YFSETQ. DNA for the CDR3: TGCGCCAGCAGCTTGTTACGCGATTACTCCTACAATGAGCAGTTCTTC. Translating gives CASSLLRDYSYNEQFF.

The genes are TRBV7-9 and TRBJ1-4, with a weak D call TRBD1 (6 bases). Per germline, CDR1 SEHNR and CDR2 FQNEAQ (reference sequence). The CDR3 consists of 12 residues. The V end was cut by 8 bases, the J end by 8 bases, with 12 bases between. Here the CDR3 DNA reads TGTGCCAGCTTCGGACAGTCGGAAAAACTGTTTTTT. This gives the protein CASFGQSEKLFF.

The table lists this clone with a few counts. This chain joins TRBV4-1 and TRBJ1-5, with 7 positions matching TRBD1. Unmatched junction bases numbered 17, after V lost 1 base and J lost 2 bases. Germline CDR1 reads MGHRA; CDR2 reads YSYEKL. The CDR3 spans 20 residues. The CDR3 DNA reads TGCGCCAGCAGCCAAGTAGTATCCGGGCAGGGGGTAAAGGGCAATCAGCCCCAGCATTTT. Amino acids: CASSQVVSGQGVKGNQPQHF.

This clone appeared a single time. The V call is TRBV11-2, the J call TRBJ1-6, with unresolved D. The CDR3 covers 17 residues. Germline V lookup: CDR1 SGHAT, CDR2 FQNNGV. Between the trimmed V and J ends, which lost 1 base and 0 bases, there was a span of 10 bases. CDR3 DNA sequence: TGTGCCAGCAGCTTAGTTGGAGCTAGCTCCTATAATTCACCCCTCCACTTT. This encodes CASSLVGASSYNSPLHF.

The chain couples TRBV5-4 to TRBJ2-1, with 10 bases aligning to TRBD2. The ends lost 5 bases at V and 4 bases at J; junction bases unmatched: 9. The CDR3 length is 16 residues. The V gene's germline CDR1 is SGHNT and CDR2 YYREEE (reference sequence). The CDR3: CASRSGRSGRYNEQFF. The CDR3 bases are TGTGCCAGCAGATCTGGCCGTAGCGGGAGGTACAATGAGCAGTTCTTC.

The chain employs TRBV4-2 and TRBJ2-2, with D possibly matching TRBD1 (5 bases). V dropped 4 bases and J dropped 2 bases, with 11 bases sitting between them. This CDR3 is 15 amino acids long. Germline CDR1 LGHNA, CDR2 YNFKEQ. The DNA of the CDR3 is TGTGCCAGCAGCCCCTTGACAGTAAACACCGGGGAGCTGTTTTTT. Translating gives CASSPLTVNTGELFF.

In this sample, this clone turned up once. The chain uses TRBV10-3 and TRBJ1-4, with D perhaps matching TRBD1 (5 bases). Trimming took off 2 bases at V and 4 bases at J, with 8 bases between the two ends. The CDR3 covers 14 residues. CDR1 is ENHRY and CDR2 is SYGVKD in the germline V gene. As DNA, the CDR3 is TGTGCCATCAGTGAGGGGGCCTTTAATGAAAAACTGTTTTTT. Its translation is CAISEGAFNEKLFF.

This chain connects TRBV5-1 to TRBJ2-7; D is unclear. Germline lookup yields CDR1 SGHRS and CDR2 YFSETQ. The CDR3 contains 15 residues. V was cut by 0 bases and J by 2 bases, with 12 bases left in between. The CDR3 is CASSLGSSETYEQYF. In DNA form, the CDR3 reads TGCGCCAGCAGCTTGGGCTCGAGCGAGACCTACGAGCAGTACTTC.

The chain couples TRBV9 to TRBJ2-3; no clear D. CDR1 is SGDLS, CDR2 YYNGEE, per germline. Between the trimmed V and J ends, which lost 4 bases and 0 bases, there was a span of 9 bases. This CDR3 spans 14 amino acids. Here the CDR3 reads CASSLRPSTDTQYF. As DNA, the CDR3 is TGTGCCAGCAGCCTCCGTCCTAGCACAGATACGCAGTATTTT.

The CDR3 protein is CASSPKTGPLGTQYF. CDR3 nucleotides: TGTGCCAGTAGTCCAAAGACAGGCCCCCTTGGAACGCAGTATTTT. This chain uses TRBV19 with TRBJ2-3; a possible D gene is TRBD1 (6 bases). V lost 5 bases and J lost 9, with 21 bases in between. This CDR3 contains 15 residues. Looked up from germline, CDR1 is LNHDA and CDR2 is SQIVND (reference sequence).